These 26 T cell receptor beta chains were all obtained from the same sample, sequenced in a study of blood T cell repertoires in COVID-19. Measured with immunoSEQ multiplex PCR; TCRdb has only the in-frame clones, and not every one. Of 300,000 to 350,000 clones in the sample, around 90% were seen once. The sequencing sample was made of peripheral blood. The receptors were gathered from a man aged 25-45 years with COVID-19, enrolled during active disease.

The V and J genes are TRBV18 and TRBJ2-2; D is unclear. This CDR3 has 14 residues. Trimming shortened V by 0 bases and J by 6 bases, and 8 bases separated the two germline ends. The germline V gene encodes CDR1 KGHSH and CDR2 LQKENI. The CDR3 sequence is CASSPPRAPGELFF. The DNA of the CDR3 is TGTGCCAGCTCACCACCGAGAGCCCCCGGGGAGCTGTTTTTT.

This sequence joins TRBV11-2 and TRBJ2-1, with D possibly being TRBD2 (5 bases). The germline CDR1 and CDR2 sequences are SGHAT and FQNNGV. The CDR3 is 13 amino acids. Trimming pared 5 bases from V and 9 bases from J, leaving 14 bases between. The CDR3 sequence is CASSPAIGGEQFF. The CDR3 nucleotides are TGTGCCAGCAGCCCCGCCATCGGAGGTGAGCAGTTCTTC.

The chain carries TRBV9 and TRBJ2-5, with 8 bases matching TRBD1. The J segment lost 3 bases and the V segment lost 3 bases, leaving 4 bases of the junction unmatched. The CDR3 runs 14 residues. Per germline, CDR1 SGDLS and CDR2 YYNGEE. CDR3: CASSAMTGEETQYF. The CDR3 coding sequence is TGTGCCAGCAGCGCGATGACAGGGGAAGAGACCCAGTACTTC. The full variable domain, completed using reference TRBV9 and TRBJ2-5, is DSGVTQTPKHLITATGQRVTLRCSPRSGDLSVYWYQQSLDQGLQFLIQYYNGEERAKGNILERFSAQQFPDLHSELNLSSLELGDSALYFCASSAMTGEETQYFGPGTRLLVL.

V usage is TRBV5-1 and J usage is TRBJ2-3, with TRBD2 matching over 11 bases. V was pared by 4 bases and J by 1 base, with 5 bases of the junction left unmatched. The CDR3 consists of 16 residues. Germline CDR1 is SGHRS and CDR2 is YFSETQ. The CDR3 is CASSDGTSGRTDTQYF. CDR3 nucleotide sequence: TGCGCCAGCAGCGACGGGACTAGCGGCCGCACAGATACGCAGTATTTT.

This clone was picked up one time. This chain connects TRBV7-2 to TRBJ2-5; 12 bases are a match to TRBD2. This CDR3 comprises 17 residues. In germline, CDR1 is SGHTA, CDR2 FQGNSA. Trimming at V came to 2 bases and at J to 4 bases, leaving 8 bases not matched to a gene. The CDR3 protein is CASSLPLLAGGPETQYF. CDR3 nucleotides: TGTGCCAGCAGCTTACCTCTCCTAGCGGGGGGGCCAGAGACCCAGTACTTC.

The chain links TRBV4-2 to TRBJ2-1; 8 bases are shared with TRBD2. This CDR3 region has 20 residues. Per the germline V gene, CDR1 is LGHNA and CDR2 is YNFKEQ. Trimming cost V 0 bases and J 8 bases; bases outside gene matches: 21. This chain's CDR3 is CASSQELRGLAGVEYDEQFF. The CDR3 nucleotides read TGTGCCAGCAGCCAAGAACTGAGAGGGCTAGCGGGCGTCGAATATGATGAGCAGTTCTTC.

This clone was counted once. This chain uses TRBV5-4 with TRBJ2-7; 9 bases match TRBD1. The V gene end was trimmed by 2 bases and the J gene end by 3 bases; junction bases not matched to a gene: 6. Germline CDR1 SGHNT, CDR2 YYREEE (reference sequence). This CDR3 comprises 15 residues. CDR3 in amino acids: CASSFGTGPGYEQYF. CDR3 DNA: TGTGCCAGCAGCTTCGGGACAGGGCCTGGCTACGAGCAGTACTTC.

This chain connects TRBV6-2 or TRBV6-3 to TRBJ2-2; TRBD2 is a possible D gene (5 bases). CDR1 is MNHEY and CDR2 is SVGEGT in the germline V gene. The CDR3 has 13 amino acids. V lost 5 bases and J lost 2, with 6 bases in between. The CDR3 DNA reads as TGTGCCAGCAGTACGGGAAACACCGGGGAGCTGTTTTTT. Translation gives CASSTGNTGELFF.

CDR3 nucleotide sequence: TGTGCCAGCAGCCAAGATCCGGGCGGACATAGCAATCAGCCCCAGCATTTT. This codes for CASSQDPGGHSNQPQHF. The chain employs TRBV4-2 and TRBJ1-5, with D possibly being TRBD1 (5 bases). Germline CDR1 is LGHNA and CDR2 is YNFKEQ. The CDR3 totals 17 residues. Trimming pared 0 bases from V and 0 bases from J, leaving 12 bases between.

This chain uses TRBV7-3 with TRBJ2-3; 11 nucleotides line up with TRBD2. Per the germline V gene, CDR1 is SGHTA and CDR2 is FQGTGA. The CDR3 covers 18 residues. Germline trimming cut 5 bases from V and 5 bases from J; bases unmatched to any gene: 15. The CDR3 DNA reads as TGTGCCAGCAGCCTTAGCGACGTAGCGGGGGGGTCCAAAGATACGCAGTATTTT. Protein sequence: CASSLSDVAGGSKDTQYF. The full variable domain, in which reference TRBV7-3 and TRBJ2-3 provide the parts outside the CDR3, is GAGVSQTPSNKVTEKGKYVELRCDPISGHTALYWYRQSLGQGPEFLIYFQGTGAADDSGLPNDRFFAVRPEGSVSTLKIQRTERGDSAVYLCASSLSDVAGGSKDTQYFGPGTRLTVL.

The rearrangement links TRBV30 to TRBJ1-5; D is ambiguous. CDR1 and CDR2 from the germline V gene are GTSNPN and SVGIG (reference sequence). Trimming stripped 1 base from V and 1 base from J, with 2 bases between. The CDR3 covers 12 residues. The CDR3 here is CAWSASNQPQHF. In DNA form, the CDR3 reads TGTGCCTGGAGTGCGAGCAATCAGCCCCAGCATTTT. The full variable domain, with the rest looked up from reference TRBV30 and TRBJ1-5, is SQTIHQWPATLVQPVGSPLSLECTVEGTSNPNLYWYRQAAGRGLQLLFYSVGIGQISSEVPQNLSASRPQDRQFILSSKKLLLSDSGFYLCAWSASNQPQHFGDGTRLSIL.

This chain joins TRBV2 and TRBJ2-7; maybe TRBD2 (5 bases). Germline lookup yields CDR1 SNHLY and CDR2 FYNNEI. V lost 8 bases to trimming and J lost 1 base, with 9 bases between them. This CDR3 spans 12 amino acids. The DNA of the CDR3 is TGTGCCAGCTACGGGGATTCCTACGAGCAGTACTTC. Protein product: CASYGDSYEQYF.

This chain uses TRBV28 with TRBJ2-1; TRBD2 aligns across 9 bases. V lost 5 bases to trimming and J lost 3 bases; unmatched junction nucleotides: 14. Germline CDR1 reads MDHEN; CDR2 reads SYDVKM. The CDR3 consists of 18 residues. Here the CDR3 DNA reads TGTGCCAGCAGTATACCGGGACTAGCCCCGAGCGTCTACAATGAGCAGTTCTTC. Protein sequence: CASSIPGLAPSVYNEQFF.

In DNA, the CDR3 is TGTGCCAGCAGGTCGGGACTCTCCTATAATTCACCCCTCCACTTT. Amino acid sequence: CASRSGLSYNSPLHF. The J gene is TRBJ1-6, the V gene TRBV27; tentative D call: TRBD1 (5 bases). This CDR3 has 15 amino acids. Trimming removed 6 bases at V and 0 bases at J, with 9 bases between. CDR1 is MNHEY, CDR2 SMNVEV, per germline (reference sequence).

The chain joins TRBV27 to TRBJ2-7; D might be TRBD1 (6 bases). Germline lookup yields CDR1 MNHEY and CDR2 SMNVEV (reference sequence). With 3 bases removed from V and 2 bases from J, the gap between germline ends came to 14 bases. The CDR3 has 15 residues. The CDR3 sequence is CASSLTRGSTYEQYF. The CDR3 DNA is TGTGCCAGCAGTTTGACCAGGGGAAGCACCTACGAGCAGTACTTC.

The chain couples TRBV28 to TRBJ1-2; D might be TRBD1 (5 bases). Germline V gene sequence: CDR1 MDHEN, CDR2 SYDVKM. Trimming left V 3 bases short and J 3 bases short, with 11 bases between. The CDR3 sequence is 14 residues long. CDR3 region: CASSFPGGYYGYTF. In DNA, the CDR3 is TGTGCCAGCAGTTTTCCGGGGGGGTACTATGGCTACACCTTC.

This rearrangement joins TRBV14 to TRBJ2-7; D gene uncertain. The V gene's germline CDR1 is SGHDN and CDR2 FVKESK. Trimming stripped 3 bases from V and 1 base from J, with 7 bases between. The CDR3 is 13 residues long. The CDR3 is CASSHTMSYEQYF. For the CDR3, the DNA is TGTGCCAGCAGCCATACTATGTCCTACGAGCAGTACTTC. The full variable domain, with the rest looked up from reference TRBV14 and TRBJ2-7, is EAGVTQFPSHSVIEKGQTVTLRCDPISGHDNLYWYRRVMGKEIKFLLHFVKESKQDESGMPNNRFLAERTGGTYSTLKVQPAELEDSGVYFCASSHTMSYEQYFGPGTRLTVT.

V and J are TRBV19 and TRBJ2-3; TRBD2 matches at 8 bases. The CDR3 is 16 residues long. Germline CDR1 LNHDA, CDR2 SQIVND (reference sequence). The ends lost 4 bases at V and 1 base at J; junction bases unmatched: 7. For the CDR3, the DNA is TGTGCCAGTAGTAGCGGGAGGAGTGCGGGCACAGATACGCAGTATTTT. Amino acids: CASSSGRSAGTDTQYF.

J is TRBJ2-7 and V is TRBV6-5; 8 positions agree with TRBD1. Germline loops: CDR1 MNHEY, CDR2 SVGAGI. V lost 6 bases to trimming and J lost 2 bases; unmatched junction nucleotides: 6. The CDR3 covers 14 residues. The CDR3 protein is CASRIRQGPYEQYF. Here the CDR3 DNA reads TGTGCCAGCAGAATAAGACAGGGGCCCTACGAGCAGTACTTC.

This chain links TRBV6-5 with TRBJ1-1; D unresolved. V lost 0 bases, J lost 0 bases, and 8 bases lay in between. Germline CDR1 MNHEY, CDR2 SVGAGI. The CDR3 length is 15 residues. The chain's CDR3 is CASSYSRIMNTEAFF. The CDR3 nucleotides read TGTGCCAGCAGTTACTCGCGGATTATGAACACTGAAGCTTTCTTT.

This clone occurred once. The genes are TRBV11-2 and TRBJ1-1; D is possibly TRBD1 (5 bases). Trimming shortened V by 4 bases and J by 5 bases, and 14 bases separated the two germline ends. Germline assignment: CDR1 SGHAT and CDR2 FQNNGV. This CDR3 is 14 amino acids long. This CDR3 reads CASSSYPGGTEAFF. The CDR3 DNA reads TGTGCCAGCAGCTCCTATCCTGGGGGGACTGAAGCTTTCTTT. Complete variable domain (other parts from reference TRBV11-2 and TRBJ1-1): EAGVAQSPRYKIIEKRQSVAFWCNPISGHATLYWYQQILGQGPKLLIQFQNNGVVDDSQLPKDRFSAERLKGVDSTLKIQPAKLEDSAVYLCASSSYPGGTEAFFGQGTRLTVV.

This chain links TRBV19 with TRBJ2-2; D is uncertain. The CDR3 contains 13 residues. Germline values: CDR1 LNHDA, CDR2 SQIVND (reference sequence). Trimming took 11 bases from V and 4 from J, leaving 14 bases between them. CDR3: CAGGSIATGELFF. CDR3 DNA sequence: TGTGCCGGCGGATCTATAGCCACCGGGGAGCTGTTTTTT. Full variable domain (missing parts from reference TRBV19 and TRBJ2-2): DGGITQSPKYLFRKEGQNVTLSCEQNLNHDAMYWYRQDPGQGLRLIYYSQIVNDFQKGDIAEGYSVSREKKESFPLTVTSAQKNPTAFYLCAGGSIATGELFFGEGSRLTVL.

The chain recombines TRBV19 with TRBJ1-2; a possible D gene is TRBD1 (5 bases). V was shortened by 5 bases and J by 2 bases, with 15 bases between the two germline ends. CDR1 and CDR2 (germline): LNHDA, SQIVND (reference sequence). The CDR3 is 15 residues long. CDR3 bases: TGTGCCAGTAGTCCAGTCGCGGGGGAGAACTATGGCTACACCTTC. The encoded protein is CASSPVAGENYGYTF. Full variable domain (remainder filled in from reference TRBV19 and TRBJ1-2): DGGITQSPKYLFRKEGQNVTLSCEQNLNHDAMYWYRQDPGQGLRLIYYSQIVNDFQKGDIAEGYSVSREKKESFPLTVTSAQKNPTAFYLCASSPVAGENYGYTFGSGTRLTVV.

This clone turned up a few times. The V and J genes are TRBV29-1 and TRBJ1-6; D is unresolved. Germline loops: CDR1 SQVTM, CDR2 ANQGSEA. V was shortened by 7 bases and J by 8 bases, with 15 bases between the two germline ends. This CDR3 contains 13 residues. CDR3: CSATNGGDSPLHF. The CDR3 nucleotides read TGCAGCGCTACGAACGGAGGAGATTCACCCCTCCACTTT. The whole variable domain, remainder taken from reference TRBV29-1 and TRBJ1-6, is SAVISQKPSRDICQRGTSLTIQCQVDSQVTMMFWYRQQPGQSLTLIATANQGSEATYESGFVIDKFPISRPNLTFSTLTVSNMSPEDSSIYLCSATNGGDSPLHFGNGTRLTVT.

CDR3 bases: TGTGCCAGCAGTGAAACGGGGGAGGTAGATGAGCAGTTCTTC. Translating it yields CASSETGEVDEQFF. The rearrangement uses TRBV6-1 and TRBJ2-1; a possible D gene is TRBD2 (6 bases). Germline CDR1 is MNHNS and CDR2 is SASEGT. The CDR3 has 14 residues. V was clipped by 2 bases and J by 8 bases, with 13 bases between them.

CDR3: CASTMDLRGTEAFF. CDR3 DNA sequence: TGTGCCAGTACCATGGACCTCCGGGGCACTGAAGCTTTCTTT. This rearrangement joins TRBV19 to TRBJ1-1; no clear D. The V gene's germline CDR1 is LNHDA and CDR2 SQIVND (reference sequence). V lost 7 bases to trimming and J lost 4 bases, with 16 bases between them. The CDR3 consists of 14 residues. Using reference TRBV19 and TRBJ1-1 for the parts outside the CDR3, the full variable domain is DGGITQSPKYLFRKEGQNVTLSCEQNLNHDAMYWYRQDPGQGLRLIYYSQIVNDFQKGDIAEGYSVSREKKESFPLTVTSAQKNPTAFYLCASTMDLRGTEAFFGQGTRLTVV.